This record looks at one T cell receptor (beta chain) sequence and its context. The sample comes from a study of blood T cell repertoires in COVID-19. Study details: Both acute and convalescent COVID-19 samples were obtained from the United States, Italy and Spain. The analysed material was cDNA or gDNA that came from T cells, B-cell-depleted T cells, or PBMCs.

Assay used: immunoSEQ multiplex PCR; TCRdb lists only in-frame clones, some missing. Of under 300,000 clones listed, around 82% were seen once; the top ten hold under 5.5%. Trimming removed 6 bases from V and 8 bases from J, with 19 bases in between. CDR1 and CDR2 (germline): SNHLY, FYNNEI. The CDR3 is made up of 15 amino acids. This receptor was taken from a woman older than 75 with active or convalescent COVID-19. The material sequenced was peripheral blood. The chain has TRBV2 and TRBJ1-4; perhaps TRBD1 as D (5 bases). The CDR3 bases are TGTGCCAGCAGCCGGAGCAGGGCGTTTCGGGAAAAACTGTTTTTT. It specifies CASSRSRAFREKLFF.